This TCR beta chain was captured in a study of immune heterogeneity within non-small cell lung tumors. About the research overall: There were several squamous cell carcinomas, approximately 9 non-squamous carcinomas and 1 tumor not otherwise specified. Study-wide findings and caveats: Local T-cell clonality tracked moderately but significantly with local tumor mutational burden, giving an R of approximately 0.34.

The starting template was genomic DNA from bulk tumor, about 600 ng per sample. Multiple biopsies spaced far apart were taken from each primary tumor during surgery. Curative surgical treatment was performed in patients who had newly diagnosed, untreated non-small cell lung cancer. Donor patients had newly diagnosed non-small cell lung cancer and were having surgery with curative intent. Amplification of the TCR beta CDR3 was achieved through multiplex PCR with 32 V and 13 J primers. TCRdb fed the multiplex PCR reads into MiXCR, producing one record per CDR3 protein. The sample lists around 20,000 distinct CDR3 sequences; 25% to 35% were seen once. This clonotype was counted at least ten times. The antigen is undetermined. V was pared by 6 bases and J by 3 bases, with 9 bases between. Per germline, CDR1 DFQATT and CDR2 SNEGSKA (reference sequence). The length of the CDR3 is 11 residues.

The material sequenced was lung tumor tissue. This clonotype originated in a man aged 40-49 years with non-small cell lung cancer. The chain combines TRBV20-1 with TRBJ2-7; a possible D gene is TRBD2 (5 bases). Here the CDR3 reads CSAQTSYEQYF. Here the CDR3 DNA reads TGCAGTGCCCAAACTAGCTACGAGCAGTACTTC.